One sample yielded the 29 T cell receptor beta chains listed below, sequenced in a study of blood T cell repertoires in COVID-19 (dated by TCRdb to about 2020). The library relied on the immunoSEQ multiplex PCR assay. In its TCRdb copy, this immuneACCESS table keeps in-frame sequences only and misses some clones. Where compared with another copy, unresolved V genes explain less than half of these, and the others have no known cause. This sample holds some 350,000 clones; about 90% were observed only once. The ten most abundant clones make up 6.5% of the sample. The sequenced material came from peripheral blood. These receptors were collected from a young man with active or convalescent COVID-19.

The chain joins TRBV25-1 to TRBJ2-7; unclear D gene. Germline-derived CDR1 and CDR2 are MGHDK and SYGVNS. The CDR3 sequence is 14 residues long. Trimming left V 2 bases short and J 0 bases short, with 8 bases between. In DNA, the CDR3 is TGTGCCAGCAGTGAACTAATGTGCTCCTACGAGCAGTACTTC. This gives the protein CASSELMCSYEQYF.

This sequence joins TRBV6-5 and TRBJ2-7, with TRBD2 matching over 11 bases. CDR3 length: 14 amino acids. Losses at the gene ends were 6 bases for V and 5 bases for J; bases not matched to a gene: 6. CDR1 is MNHEY, CDR2 SVGAGI, per germline. The CDR3 nucleotides read TGTGCCAGCAGCCGACTAGCGGGAAGTAACGAGCAGTACTTC. It specifies CASSRLAGSNEQYF.

This chain joins TRBV9 and TRBJ1-5; 10 positions match TRBD1. CDR3 length equals 15 residues. V lost 3 bases and J lost 5; bases outside the gene matches: 5. Germline values: CDR1 SGDLS, CDR2 YYNGEE. The CDR3 loop is CASSANGQGDQPQHF. DNA of the CDR3: TGTGCCAGCAGCGCGAATGGACAGGGGGATCAGCCCCAGCATTTT.

This rearrangement joins TRBV5-8 to TRBJ2-5; 8 bases map to TRBD1. The ends lost 5 bases at V and 5 bases at J; junction bases unmatched: 8. The germline V gene has CDR1 SGHTS and CDR2 YDEGEE. This CDR3 is 14 amino acids long. This CDR3 is CASRYHRTGETQYF. CDR3 nucleotides: TGTGCCAGCAGATATCATCGGACAGGGGAGACCCAGTACTTC.

This chain links TRBV19 with TRBJ1-6, with a weak D call TRBD1 (6 bases). This CDR3 spans 16 amino acids. Germline CDR1 reads LNHDA; CDR2 reads SQIVND (reference sequence). Deletions cut 3 bases from V and 6 bases from J, with 15 bases between. The CDR3 nucleotides read TGTGCCAGTAGTATTGGCGTCGGCAGGGGTAATTCACCCCTCCACTTT. Its translation is CASSIGVGRGNSPLHF.

The V call is TRBV5-1, the J call TRBJ2-7, with D perhaps matching TRBD2 (6 bases). This CDR3 spans 16 amino acids. In germline, CDR1 is SGHRS, CDR2 YFSETQ. V was clipped by 0 bases and J by 2 bases, with 15 bases between them. The CDR3 loop reads CASSLGASARPYEQYF. The CDR3 region has the DNA TGCGCCAGCAGCTTGGGGGCTAGCGCTCGCCCCTACGAGCAGTACTTC.

This clone appeared a single time. The CDR3 sequence: CASSSDRARSTDTQYF. The CDR3 DNA sequence: TGTGCCAGCAGCTCAGACAGGGCCCGCAGCACAGATACGCAGTATTTT. The rearrangement links TRBV9 to TRBJ2-3, with 7 positions matching TRBD1. The length of the CDR3 is 16 residues. The V and J ends lost 4 bases and 0 bases, in that order; junction bases with no gene match: 8. Germline assignment: CDR1 SGDLS and CDR2 YYNGEE. Variable domain in full (rest from reference TRBV9 and TRBJ2-3): DSGVTQTPKHLITATGQRVTLRCSPRSGDLSVYWYQQSLDQGLQFLIQYYNGEERAKGNILERFSAQQFPDLHSELNLSSLELGDSALYFCASSSDRARSTDTQYFGPGTRLTVL.

The rearrangement uses TRBV19 and TRBJ2-1, with D tentatively TRBD2 (6 bases). CDR1 is LNHDA and CDR2 is SQIVND in the germline V gene (reference sequence). The CDR3 extends over 15 amino acids. Trimming left V 5 bases short and J 6 bases short, with 17 bases between. CDR3 DNA: TGTGCCAGTAGTGCCGGGACTCTCACGTCCAATGAGCAGTTCTTC. Encoded protein: CASSAGTLTSNEQFF.

The chain is built from TRBV28 and TRBJ2-7, with 8 bases matching TRBD2. J was trimmed by 7 bases and V by 8 bases; bases with no gene match: 16. CDR3 size: 15 residues. Germline lookup yields CDR1 MDHEN and CDR2 SYDVKM. The CDR3 sequence: CASGTEGLAGWEQYF. As DNA, the CDR3 is TGTGCCAGCGGAACCGAGGGTCTAGCGGGCTGGGAGCAGTACTTC.

The chain links TRBV11-2 to TRBJ1-1; D is undetermined. V gave up 3 bases and J gave up 5 bases, with 7 bases separating them. CDR1 SGHAT and CDR2 FQNNGV come from the germline V gene. This CDR3 is built from 12 residues. For the CDR3, the DNA is TGTGCCAGCAGCTTGGCCCAAACTGAAGCTTTCTTT. Its protein product is CASSLAQTEAFF.

CDR3 region: CASSSGSAGNTIYF. For the CDR3, the DNA is TGTGCCAGCAGTTCGGGGTCCGCTGGAAACACCATATATTTT. The rearrangement links TRBV6-5 to TRBJ1-3; unclear D gene. CDR3 size: 14 residues. The V gene lost 4 bases and the J gene lost 2 bases, with 9 bases spanning the gap. Per the germline V gene, CDR1 is MNHEY and CDR2 is SVGAGI.

This chain links TRBV27 with TRBJ1-5; D ambiguous. This CDR3 comprises 17 residues. Germline CDR1 MNHEY, CDR2 SMNVEV (reference sequence). Trimming removed 3 bases from V and 4 bases from J, with 19 bases in between. In DNA form, the CDR3 reads TGTGCCAGCAGTTTCCACGGGATTAGGGCAATGAATCAGCCCCAGCATTTT. Its protein product is CASSFHGIRAMNQPQHF.

This sequence joins TRBV7-2 and TRBJ1-2, with 7 bases lining up with TRBD1. With V trimmed by 4 bases and J by 7 bases, 12 bases remained unmatched. From germline, CDR1 is SGHTA and CDR2 FQGNSA. The CDR3 is 15 amino acids. This CDR3 reads CASSSGQAQLFGYTF. CDR3 DNA: TGTGCCAGCAGCTCCGGACAGGCTCAACTATTTGGCTACACCTTC.

This clone was recorded at least ten times. This chain uses TRBV2 with TRBJ2-2; no clear D. Per germline, CDR1 SNHLY and CDR2 FYNNEI. The CDR3 loop spans 11 amino acids. Trimming took 6 bases from V and 5 from J, leaving 4 bases between them. CDR3 sequence reads: CASSATGELFF. In DNA, the CDR3 is TGTGCCAGCAGCGCGACCGGGGAGCTGTTTTTT.

The gene calls are TRBV27 and TRBJ2-3; a possible D gene is TRBD1 (6 bases). Trimming took 7 bases from V and 0 from J, leaving 20 bases between them. CDR1 and CDR2 from the germline V gene are MNHEY and SMNVEV (reference sequence). The CDR3 consists of 17 residues. CDR3 DNA: TGTGCCAGCATCGAAGTACACCCGGGACAAAGCACAGATACGCAGTATTTT. Its translation is CASIEVHPGQSTDTQYF.

The chain uses TRBV19 and TRBJ2-7; 12 bases map to TRBD1. Germline trimming cut 6 bases from V and 6 bases from J; bases unmatched to any gene: 9. The CDR3 loop spans 15 amino acids. Germline V gene data show CDR1 as LNHDA and CDR2 as SQIVND (reference sequence). The CDR3 DNA follows: TGTGCCAGTAGCTCTAGGGGACAGGGGGCCCTCGAGCAGTACTTC. Amino acids: CASSSRGQGALEQYF.

The CDR3 DNA follows: TGTGCCAGCAGTGACTCCGTTAGCAATCAGCCCCAGCATTTT. This encodes CASSDSVSNQPQHF. This chain joins TRBV2 and TRBJ1-5; unclear D gene. Trimming removed 3 bases from V and 0 bases from J, with 6 bases in between. From germline, CDR1 is SNHLY and CDR2 FYNNEI. CDR3 length equals 14 residues.

This clone appeared a few times. The chain's CDR3 is CASRSRDRGSLGYTF. As DNA, the CDR3 is TGTGCCAGCAGGAGCCGGGACAGGGGTTCTCTTGGCTACACCTTC. The chain combines TRBV2 with TRBJ1-2, with 10 bases identical to TRBD1. The CDR3 covers 15 residues. V was pared by 6 bases and J by 7 bases, with 11 bases of the junction left unmatched. The germline CDR1 and CDR2 sequences are SNHLY and FYNNEI.

This clone appeared a single time. The CDR3 region has the DNA TGTGCCAGCAGCTTATCAGGACAGGGGTTACGTCAGCCCCAGCATTTT. Encoded protein: CASSLSGQGLRQPQHF. This rearrangement joins TRBV7-2 to TRBJ1-5; the match to TRBD1 covers 9 bases. CDR1 is SGHTA and CDR2 is FQGNSA in the germline V gene. V lost 2 bases to trimming and J lost 6 bases; unmatched junction nucleotides: 8. CDR3 length: 16 residues.

The CDR3 bases are TGTGCCAGCAGGGACGCGGGGGGTATGTACGAGCAGTACTTC. Protein product: CASRDAGGMYEQYF. The chain combines TRBV6-6 with TRBJ2-7, with 8 positions matching TRBD2. With V trimmed by 6 bases and J by 4 bases, 8 bases remained unmatched. The CDR3 length is 14 residues. Germline CDR1 and CDR2: MNHNY and SVGAGI (reference sequence).

This chain joins TRBV18 and TRBJ1-4; no firm D call. V was clipped by 5 bases and J by 6 bases, with 7 bases between them. CDR1 and CDR2 (germline): KGHSH, LQKENI. This CDR3 contains 12 residues. The CDR3 here is CASSSGDEKLFF. DNA of the CDR3: TGTGCCAGCTCATCCGGGGATGAAAAACTGTTTTTT.

The chain has TRBV7-2 and TRBJ2-7, with 8 bases fitting TRBD2. With 5 bases clipped from V and 2 bases from J, the junction kept 11 bases outside the gene matches. CDR1 is SGHTA and CDR2 is FQGNSA in the germline V gene. The CDR3 covers 16 residues. CDR3 DNA: TGTGCCAGCAGCCCAGGGACTAGTCCGATGCCCTACGAGCAGTACTTC. Translation: CASSPGTSPMPYEQYF. Together with reference TRBV7-2 and TRBJ2-7, the CDR3 gives the full variable domain: GAGVSQSPSNKVTEKGKDVELRCDPISGHTALYWYRQSLGQGLEFLIYFQGNSAPDKSGLPSDRFSAERTGGSVSTLTIQRTQQEDSAVYLCASSPGTSPMPYEQYFGPGTRLTVT.

CDR3 sequence (DNA): TGTGCCAGCAGGGGACAGGGGGCGCGGAATTCACCCCTCCACTTT. Protein sequence: CASRGQGARNSPLHF. J is TRBJ1-6 and V is TRBV6-5; 12 bases map to TRBD1. This CDR3 is built from 15 residues. The V gene end was trimmed by 6 bases and the J gene end by 7 bases; junction bases not matched to a gene: 4. From germline, CDR1 is MNHEY and CDR2 SVGAGI.

This clone has just one count. This sequence joins TRBV4-1 and TRBJ2-1; 10 bases agree with TRBD2. V lost 1 base to trimming and J lost 8 bases; unmatched junction nucleotides: 5. CDR3 length: 15 amino acids. Germline assignment: CDR1 MGHRA and CDR2 YSYEKL. The CDR3 sequence is CASSQVVAGGDEQFF. As DNA, the CDR3 is TGCGCCAGCAGCCAAGTTGTAGCGGGGGGTGATGAGCAGTTCTTC.

This chain connects TRBV10-3 to TRBJ2-5, with 12 positions matching TRBD2. Germline V lookup: CDR1 ENHRY, CDR2 SYGVKD. With 3 bases clipped from V and 4 bases from J, the junction kept 9 bases outside the gene matches. The CDR3 is 17 amino acids. The CDR3 coding sequence is TGTGCCATCAGTGAAGGGACTAGCGGGCAGGGAAGAGAGACCCAGTACTTC. It translates to CAISEGTSGQGRETQYF.

The CDR3 region has the DNA TGTGCCAGCAGTGAAAACAGGCTCTCACCCCTCCACTTT. Its protein product is CASSENRLSPLHF. The chain uses TRBV6-4 and TRBJ1-6, with D possibly being TRBD1 (5 bases). The CDR3 sequence is 13 residues long. Per germline, CDR1 MRHNA and CDR2 SNTAGT. With 3 bases removed from V and 10 bases from J, the gap between germline ends came to 10 bases.

This chain connects TRBV3-1 (or the pseudogene TRBV3-2) to TRBJ2-1; 7 bases line up with TRBD2. The CDR3 extends over 15 amino acids. Germline values: CDR1 LGHDT, CDR2 YNNKEL (reference sequence). J was trimmed by 5 bases and V by 4 bases; bases with no gene match: 8. The CDR3 reads CASSPPGLRHNEQFF. DNA of the CDR3: TGTGCCAGCAGCCCACCGGGACTACGACACAATGAGCAGTTCTTC.

This chain links TRBV6-6 with TRBJ1-5; 11 positions match TRBD1. The CDR3 runs 17 residues. V was clipped by 5 bases and J by 0 bases; unmatched bases: 6. CDR1 is MNHNY, CDR2 SVGAGI, per germline (reference sequence). The CDR3 spells CASSPGQGGVSNQPQHF. For the CDR3, the DNA is TGTGCCAGCAGTCCGGGACAGGGGGGGGTTAGCAATCAGCCCCAGCATTTT.

The rearrangement links TRBV6-2 or TRBV6-3 to TRBJ2-1, with 13 bases matching TRBD2. CDR1 MNHEY and CDR2 SVGEGT come from the germline V gene. Losses at the gene ends were 5 bases for V and 9 bases for J; bases not matched to a gene: 7. The CDR3 totals 15 residues. This CDR3 reads CASSGLAGAPREQFF. The CDR3 DNA reads TGTGCCAGCAGTGGACTAGCGGGGGCCCCGCGTGAGCAGTTCTTC.